A selection of T cell receptor beta chains follows, all from one sample in a study of graft-versus-host responses after intestinal transplantation. Assay used: immunoSEQ multiplex PCR; TCRdb lists only in-frame clones, some missing. This sample has some 100,000 clones, with 85% to 95% found just once. For these TCRs, the target antigens are not known. Source: unstimulated CD8+ T cells sorted from spleen or lymph node cells, taken before transplant. These receptors originate from a human donor who was the organ donor for an intestinal transplant. Both conserved end residues are part of each CDR3. Fields, in order: J gene, D gene, clone size, V gene, CDR3 DNA, CDR3 protein. D genes are given only for firm matches. Expanded clones are given a class, and other clones once, few, many or no size at all.

>TRBJ2-7|TRBD1|.|TRBV6-5
TGTGCCAGCAGGACATGGGACAGCTCCTACGAGCAGTACTTC
CASRTWDSSYEQYF
>TRBJ2-7|TRBD1|once|TRBV23-1
TGCGCCAGCAGTGTTGTCTCGAGGCGGACAGGCCGAGAGCAGTACTTC
CASSVVSRRTGREQYF
>TRBJ1-5|.|.|TRBV15
TGTGCCACCAGCAGAGATAGGGAGACGAATCAGCCCCAGCATTTT
CATSRDRETNQPQHF
>TRBJ2-4|TRBD1|.|TRBV5-4
TGTGCCAGCAGCTTGTTTGGCCAGACAGGGGGCGTGGACATTCAGTACTTC
CASSLFGQTGGVDIQYF
>TRBJ1-1|.|.|TRBV4-1
TGCGCCAGCAGCCAAGATAGCGGGGGGAACACTGAAGCTTTCTTT
CASSQDSGGNTEAFF
>TRBJ2-3|.|.|TRBV10-2
TGCGCCAGCAGTGAGTTCCTACGAAATACGCAGTATTTT
CASSEFLRNTQYF
>TRBJ1-1|.|.|TRBV28
TGTGCCAGCAGTTTATCGCCAGGGGACACTGAAGCTTTCTTT
CASSLSPGDTEAFF
>TRBJ1-1|TRBD1|once|TRBV4-1
TGCGCCAGCAGCCAGGGACAGATGAACACTGAAGCTTTCTTT
CASSQGQMNTEAFF
>TRBJ2-3|.|.|TRBV6-5
TGTGCCAGCAGTTACTCTTCCCAGGGGGGCGCAGATACGCAGTATTTT
CASSYSSQGGADTQYF
>TRBJ2-7|.|.|TRBV6-1
TGTGCCAGCAGTGAAGTGACAATCGCCCACGAGCAGTACTTC
CASSEVTIAHEQYF
>TRBJ1-1|.|.|TRBV2
TGTGCCAGCAGTGACGAGGTTACGGACACTGAAGCTTTCTTT
CASSDEVTDTEAFF
>TRBJ2-5|.|.|TRBV28
TGTGCCAGCAGATCCACAGGGCGGAGAGAGACCCAGTACTTC
CASRSTGRRETQYF
>TRBJ2-7|.|.|TRBV11-3
TGTGCCAGCAGCTCCCCAGACACGCACGAGCAGTACTTC
CASSSPDTHEQYF
>TRBJ2-1|TRBD2|few|TRBV30
TGTGCCTGGATGGGCGGGAGTTTGGATGAGCAGTTCTTC
CAWMGGSLDEQFF
>TRBJ2-2|TRBD2|.|TRBV14
TGTGCCAGCAGCCAAGCGGGGGGTTACACCGGGGAGCTGTTTTTT
CASSQAGGYTGELFF
>TRBJ2-7|.|.|TRBV10-3
TGTGCCATCAGTGAGAGGTGGAGTACAGGGGAGGCCTACGAGCAGTACTTC
CAISERWSTGEAYEQYF
>TRBJ1-1|.|.|TRBV5-6
TGTGCCAGCAGCTTGGGGTTCGGGAACACTGAAGCTTTCTTT
CASSLGFGNTEAFF
>TRBJ1-2|.|.|TRBV7-9
TGTGCCAGCAGCCTTGGACAGACGTATGGCTACACCTTC
CASSLGQTYGYTF
>TRBJ1-2|TRBD1|.|TRBV13
TGTGCCAGCACCTGGGACAGGACGATGCATGGCTACACCTTC
CASTWDRTMHGYTF
>TRBJ2-3|.|.|TRBV15
TGTGCCACCAGCAGAGAACTCCAGGCCCGGGCAGGGCCTGATACGCAGTATTTT
CATSRELQARAGPDTQYF
>TRBJ2-7|TRBD2|.|TRBV9
TGTGCCAGCAGCGCCTCCCTAGCGGGAGGCGAGCAGTACTTC
CASSASLAGGEQYF
>TRBJ2-1|.|.|TRBV11-2
TGTGCCAGCAGCTTAGGGGTGGCGGCGGAGCAGTTCTTC
CASSLGVAAEQFF
>TRBJ2-3|TRBD1|.|TRBV29-1
TGCAGCGTAGCTCCAGGGGGTTTAGGAGATACGCAGTATTTT
CSVAPGGLGDTQYF
>TRBJ2-1|TRBD2|.|TRBV5-1
TGCGCCAGCAGCTTGGTTGCCGGGACTAGCGGTTTTAGGGATGAGCAGTTCTTC
CASSLVAGTSGFRDEQFF
>TRBJ1-2|.|.|TRBV7-8
TGTGCCAGCAGCGTCGGGATTAACTATGGCTACACCTTC
CASSVGINYGYTF
>TRBJ2-2|.|.|TRBV7-3
TGTGCCAGCAGCTTAAACGGGTACACCGGGGAGCTGTTTTTT
CASSLNGYTGELFF
>TRBJ2-1|TRBD2|.|TRBV27
TGTGCCAGCAGCCCCGGGACTAGCGGTAACAATGAGCAGTTCTTC
CASSPGTSGNNEQFF
>TRBJ2-1|.|.|TRBV11-3
TGTGCCAGCAGCCCGGACAAGGCGACCTACAATGAGCAGTTCTTC
CASSPDKATYNEQFF
>TRBJ2-7|TRBD2|.|TRBV6-6
TGTGCCAGCAGTTATTGGGCGGGAGAAGGCTACGAGCAGTACTTC
CASSYWAGEGYEQYF
>TRBJ2-7|.|.|TRBV28
TGTGCCAGCAGCCGTGGGCTAGGGGAAATGTACGAGCAGTACTTC
CASSRGLGEMYEQYF
>TRBJ1-1|.|.|TRBV6-1
TGTGCCAGCAGTGATGTTTTGACAGTCCAACCGCGCACTGAAGCTTTCTTT
CASSDVLTVQPRTEAFF
>TRBJ2-2|.|.|TRBV5-1
TGCGCCAGCAGCTTGCTTTCTTGGAGGGGCGACACCGGGGAGCTGTTTTTT
CASSLLSWRGDTGELFF
>TRBJ2-2|TRBD2|.|TRBV30
TGTGCCTGGAGTGAGGGGACTAGCGGGATTGTGACCGGGGAGCTGTTTTTT
CAWSEGTSGIVTGELFF
>TRBJ1-6|TRBD1|.|TRBV6-5
TGTGCCAGCAGACCCGGGACAGAGTATAATTCACCCCTCCACTTT
CASRPGTEYNSPLHF
>TRBJ2-1|.|.|TRBV27
TGTGCCAGCAGCCCACAAGAGATCTTAACGAGGGATGAGCAGTTCTTC
CASSPQEILTRDEQFF
>TRBJ2-1|TRBD1|.|TRBV9
TGTGCCAGCAGCGATCCAGGGGACAGAGGACTTTACTCCTACAATGAGCAGTTCTTC
CASSDPGDRGLYSYNEQFF
>TRBJ2-7|TRBD2|.|TRBV15
TGTGCCACCAGCAGAACCGGGGGGGGCTCCTACGAGCAGTACTTC
CATSRTGGGSYEQYF
>TRBJ2-3|.|.|TRBV7-3
TGTGCCAGCAGCTTTAATGTTGGACAGCCCCTCCATACGCAGTATTTT
CASSFNVGQPLHTQYF
>TRBJ2-7|.|.|TRBV6-1
TGTGCCAGCAGTGGATGGATGTTGGCGGGGCAATACGAGCAGTACTTC
CASSGWMLAGQYEQYF
>TRBJ2-3|TRBD2|.|TRBV13
TGTGCCAGCAGCCCCAGCGTTCTAGGACTAGTCTTTTTCAGGACAGATACGCAGTATTTT
CASSPSVLGLVFFRTDTQYF
>TRBJ2-1|TRBD1|.|TRBV7-9
TGTGCCAGCAGCGCGGGGCGGGGACAGGGTTACAATGAGCAGTTCTTC
CASSAGRGQGYNEQFF
>TRBJ1-4|TRBD1|.|TRBV15
TGTGCCACCGCAAAGGGGGCCCCAACTAATGAAAAACTGTTTTTT
CATAKGAPTNEKLFF
>TRBJ1-1|.|.|TRBV7-2
TGTGCCAGCAGCTTTTACATGAACACTGAAGCTTTCTTT
CASSFYMNTEAFF
>TRBJ2-1|.|.|TRBV29-1
TGCAGCGTTGAAGAGGGCAGACGCTCCTACAATGAGCAGTTCTTC
CSVEEGRRSYNEQFF